This is a list of T cell receptor beta chains from one sample in a study of blood T cell repertoires in COVID-19. Generated by immunoSEQ multiplex PCR, the TCRdb table keeps only in-frame clones and is missing some. This sample has a few hundred thousand clones, with 87% found just once. What was sequenced was PBMCs or T cells enriched from blood (not recorded which). The receptors derive from a man aged 40-55 years in a cohort exposed to, infected with or recovered from COVID-19 (not recorded which). Both conserved end residues are part of each CDR3. A D gene is named only where the DNA matches it firmly. The size of a clone is reported for some rows only, either as once, few or many, or as a class for expanded clones.

size,V,J,D,CDR3,DNA
.,TRBV30,TRBJ1-4,.,CAWRRQGEKLFF,TGTGCCTGGAGGCGGCAGGGGGAAAAACTGTTTTTT
.,TRBV5-1,TRBJ2-1,TRBD2,CASSLAGGRYNEQFF,TGCGCCAGCAGCTTGGCGGGGGGGAGATACAATGAGCAGTTCTTC
once,TRBV27,TRBJ2-3,TRBD2,CASSLDLAGYTDTQYF,TGTGCCAGCAGTTTAGACCTAGCGGGTTACACAGATACGCAGTATTTT
.,TRBV21-1,TRBJ2-1,.,CASSKVGAQDRDEQFF,TGTGCCAGCAGCAAAGTGGGGGCGCAGGATCGCGATGAGCAGTTCTTC
.,TRBV9,TRBJ1-1,.,CASRDRVSGEAFF,TGTGCCAGCAGGGATAGGGTAAGCGGGGAAGCTTTCTTT
.,TRBV4-1,TRBJ2-1,TRBD2,CASSPGLVRGRNEQFF,TGCGCCAGCAGCCCAGGACTAGTTCGGGGTAGGAATGAGCAGTTCTTC
.,TRBV5-1,TRBJ2-1,TRBD2,CASSLPSGSRNEQFF,TGCGCCAGCAGCTTACCTAGCGGGAGTCGTAATGAGCAGTTCTTC
.,TRBV28,TRBJ1-1,TRBD1,CASSLWDRGLGTEAFF,TGTGCCAGCAGTCTTTGGGACAGGGGTTTGGGCACTGAAGCTTTCTTT
.,TRBV5-8,TRBJ1-5,.,CASTVGPGSNQPQHF,TGTGCCAGCACCGTGGGTCCAGGGAGCAATCAGCCCCAGCATTTT
.,TRBV6-5,TRBJ1-4,.,CASSYTAMEKLFF,TGTGCCAGCAGTTACACAGCCATGGAAAAACTGTTTTTT
.,TRBV6-5,TRBJ1-2,.,CASRPGVGGYTF,TGTGCCAGCAGGCCAGGGGTTGGCGGCTACACCTTC
.,TRBV5-1,TRBJ1-1,.,CASSLAPKLNTEAFF,TGCGCCAGCAGCTTGGCTCCAAAGCTGAACACTGAAGCTTTCTTT
.,TRBV15,TRBJ1-4,.,CATRGGRPTGKLFF,TGTGCCACGAGGGGAGGCCGCCCTACTGGAAAACTGTTTTTT
.,TRBV14,TRBJ2-1,.,CASSQDPGYNEQFF,TGTGCCAGCAGCCAAGATCCCGGCTACAATGAGCAGTTCTTC
few,TRBV5-5,TRBJ2-1,TRBD2,CASSLGFGTSGNNEQFF,TGTGCCAGCAGCTTGGGGTTTGGGACTAGTGGAAACAATGAGCAGTTCTTC
.,TRBV12-5,TRBJ1-4,TRBD1,CASGPPGTGPPKLFF,TGTGCTAGTGGACCCCCCGGGACAGGGCCGCCAAAACTGTTTTTT
.,TRBV14,TRBJ2-1,.,CASSQGWREQFF,TGTGCCAGCAGCCAAGGCTGGAGGGAGCAGTTCTTC
once,TRBV5-6,TRBJ1-1,.,CASSGNRATEAFF,TGTGCCAGCAGCGGGAACAGGGCCACTGAAGCTTTCTTT
.,TRBV19,TRBJ2-6,.,CASSIDRSSSGANVLTF,TGTGCCAGTAGTATTGACAGGTCGTCCTCTGGGGCCAACGTCCTGACTTTC
.,TRBV6-5,TRBJ1-5,TRBD1,CASTRQGENQPQHF,TGTGCCAGCACCAGACAGGGTGAGAATCAGCCCCAGCATTTT
.,TRBV5-4,TRBJ2-3,TRBD2,CASSSGLAGDTQYF,TGTGCCAGCAGCTCGGGACTAGCGGGAGATACGCAGTATTTT
few,TRBV7-9,TRBJ2-1,.,CASSLIRGEQFF,TGTGCCAGCAGCTTAATTCGGGGTGAGCAGTTCTTC
.,TRBV30,TRBJ1-2,.,CAWSARAPYGYTF,TGTGCCTGGAGTGCCAGAGCGCCGTACGGCTACACCTTC
.,TRBV9,TRBJ2-3,TRBD2,CASSVASAGADTQYF,TGTGCCAGCAGCGTAGCTTCGGCGGGAGCAGATACGCAGTATTTT
.,TRBV11-2,TRBJ2-3,TRBD2,CASSFPTSGTSTDTQYF,TGTGCCAGCAGCTTCCCGACTAGCGGGACTAGCACAGATACGCAGTATTTT
.,TRBV19,TRBJ1-1,TRBD1,CASSMDRVTEAFF,TGTGCCAGTAGTATGGACAGGGTAACTGAAGCTTTCTTT
.,TRBV10-3,TRBJ2-6,TRBD1,CAINQDRGTGANVLTF,TGTGCCATCAATCAGGACAGGGGGACTGGGGCCAACGTCCTGACTTTC
.,TRBV18,TRBJ1-3,.,CASSPVGAGNTIYF,TGTGCCAGCTCACCAGTAGGGGCCGGAAACACCATATATTTT
once,TRBV19,TRBJ1-1,.,CASSIGRGRVNTEAFF,TGTGCCAGTAGTATCGGGAGGGGACGGGTGAACACTGAAGCTTTCTTT
once,TRBV2,TRBJ2-1,.,CASKAASYNEQFF,TGTGCCAGCAAGGCGGCGTCCTACAATGAGCAGTTCTTC
.,TRBV27,TRBJ2-5,.,CASRIQGGETQYF,TGTGCCAGCAGAATACAGGGTGGAGAGACCCAGTACTTC
.,TRBV19,TRBJ2-2,.,CASSIMFGGSNTGELFF,TGTGCCAGTAGTATTATGTTCGGCGGGTCGAACACCGGGGAGCTGTTTTTT
.,TRBV19,TRBJ1-2,TRBD1,CASSMAGGSYGYTF,TGTGCCAGTAGTATGGCAGGGGGGTCGTATGGCTACACCTTC
.,TRBV5-8,TRBJ1-1,.,CASSRTHTEAFF,TGTGCCAGCAGCCGGACACACACTGAAGCTTTCTTT
.,TRBV5-5,TRBJ1-5,.,CASSLRGGNQPQHF,TGTGCCAGCAGCTTGAGAGGCGGCAATCAGCCCCAGCATTTT
once,TRBV5-1,TRBJ2-1,TRBD2,CASSTGLVGDEQFF,TGCGCCAGCAGCACCGGACTAGTAGGGGATGAGCAGTTCTTC
.,TRBV5-1,TRBJ2-1,.,CASYISGRPYNEQFF,TGCGCCAGCTACATTAGCGGAAGACCTTACAATGAGCAGTTCTTC
.,TRBV28,TRBJ2-5,.,CASSLGSQETQYF,TGTGCCAGCAGTTTAGGCAGCCAAGAGACCCAGTACTTC
.,TRBV27,TRBJ2-5,TRBD2,CASSGGESYQETQYF,TGTGCCAGCAGCGGGGGGGAGAGTTACCAAGAGACCCAGTACTTC
.,TRBV7-9,TRBJ2-5,TRBD2,CASSLGGTSGKETQYF,TGTGCCAGCAGCTTAGGCGGGACTAGCGGGAAAGAGACCCAGTACTTC
.,TRBV9,TRBJ2-3,.,CASSPRLSLDTQYF,TGTGCCAGCAGCCCGCGACTGAGCCTAGATACGCAGTATTTT
.,TRBV28,TRBJ2-4,TRBD2,CATRGVAKNIQYF,TGTGCCACCCGGGGGGTAGCCAAAAACATTCAGTACTTC
once,TRBV27,TRBJ2-3,TRBD2,CASSGKPSGRADTQYF,TGTGCCAGCAGTGGTAAGCCTAGCGGGAGAGCGGATACGCAGTATTTT
.,TRBV6-5,TRBJ2-5,.,CASSGGVTQYF,TGTGCCAGCAGCGGAGGGGTGACCCAGTACTTC
.,TRBV27,TRBJ1-5,TRBD1,CASSLNTGGEGQPQHF,TGTGCCAGCAGTCTCAACACAGGGGGCGAGGGTCAGCCCCAGCATTTT
.,TRBV6-5,TRBJ1-3,.,CASSYSGPGNTIYF,TGTGCCAGCAGTTACAGCGGACCTGGAAACACCATATATTTT
.,TRBV27,TRBJ2-3,TRBD2,CASTGLADSTDTQYF,TGTGCCAGCACGGGACTAGCGGACAGCACAGATACGCAGTATTTT
few,TRBV5-6,TRBJ2-6,TRBD1,CASRDRGVTGANVLTF,TGTGCCAGCCGTGACAGGGGGGTAACAGGGGCCAACGTCCTGACTTTC
few,TRBV11-3,TRBJ2-1,TRBD2,CASSPTSGAPSSYNEQFF,TGTGCCAGCAGCCCAACTAGCGGGGCTCCCTCCTCCTACAATGAGCAGTTCTTC
.,TRBV3-1/TRBV3-2,TRBJ1-2,.,CASTSQNNYGYTF,TGTGCCAGCACTTCACAAAATAACTATGGCTACACCTTC
.,TRBV10-1,TRBJ2-2,.,CASSPEGADTGELFF,TGCGCCAGCAGCCCTGAGGGAGCGGACACCGGGGAGCTGTTTTTT
.,TRBV9,TRBJ1-4,TRBD1,CASSGGEGRQGIGDNEKLFF,TGTGCCAGCAGCGGGGGAGAGGGAAGACAGGGTATCGGGGATAATGAAAAACTGTTTTTT
.,TRBV7-3,TRBJ2-5,TRBD2,CASSPGGEGRAEETQYF,TGTGCCAGCAGCCCCGGGGGGGAGGGCCGGGCGGAAGAGACCCAGTACTTC
.,TRBV5-6,TRBJ2-5,TRBD2,CASNRDTTSVETQYF,TGTGCCAGCAACCGCGACACGACTAGCGTAGAGACCCAGTACTTC
.,TRBV7-9,TRBJ2-5,.,CASSLQGAETQYF,TGTGCCAGCAGCTTACAAGGGGCTGAGACCCAGTACTTC
.,TRBV30,TRBJ1-5,.,CAWSVRGYQPQHF,TGTGCCTGGAGTGTGCGGGGATATCAGCCCCAGCATTTT
.,TRBV10-3,TRBJ2-1,.,CAIRRTAGGNEQFF,TGTGCCATCAGGAGGACAGCCGGAGGCAATGAGCAGTTCTTC
.,TRBV7-9,TRBJ2-1,.,CASRKYPGNEQFF,TGTGCCAGCCGGAAGTACCCGGGGAATGAGCAGTTCTTC